The 27 T cell receptor beta chains below come from one sample, sequenced in a study of cytomegalovirus exposure and HLA in healthy donors. PCR used 60 Vbeta primers and 13 Jbeta primers. Data came from immunoSEQ multiplex PCR; TCRdb stores just in-frame clones and leaves some out. The table shows 200,000 to 300,000 clones, with roughly four fifths occurring only once. Sequences were obtained from PBMCs. The receptors come from a woman between 40 and 50 years old in good health and CMV-seropositive.

CDR3 sequence (DNA): TGTGCCTTCGGACACGGAACTGAAGCTTTCTTT. Its protein product is CAFGHGTEAFF. V gene TRBV30 combines with J gene TRBJ1-1, with a weak D call TRBD1 (5 bases). The CDR3 length is 11 residues. Germline V gene sequence: CDR1 GTSNPN, CDR2 SVGIG (reference sequence). V was pared by 7 bases and J by 5 bases, with 11 bases between.

This clone was seen only once. V and J are TRBV25-1 and TRBJ2-3, with 7 nucleotides matching TRBD2. This CDR3 region has 15 residues. Trimming cost V 2 bases and J 6 bases; bases outside gene matches: 8. Germline lookup yields CDR1 MGHDK and CDR2 SYGVNS. CDR3 sequence reads: CASSEVGGPSDTQYF. CDR3 sequence (DNA): TGTGCCAGCAGTGAAGTGGGAGGGCCCAGCGATACGCAGTATTTT.

The chain couples TRBV28 to TRBJ2-4; D gene uncertain. CDR1 MDHEN and CDR2 SYDVKM come from the germline V gene. The CDR3 is 15 residues long. Trimming pared 3 bases from V and 3 bases from J, leaving 12 bases between. This chain's CDR3 is CASSLVTPGKNIQYF. CDR3 DNA sequence: TGTGCCAGCAGTTTGGTGACCCCGGGCAAAAACATTCAGTACTTC.

The chain recombines TRBV2 with TRBJ2-1; 11 bases align to TRBD2. This CDR3 spans 19 amino acids. V was clipped by 2 bases and J by 7 bases; unmatched bases: 16. The germline gives CDR1 SNHLY, CDR2 FYNNEI. CDR3 nucleotide sequence: TGTGCCAGCAGTGAAACCACGTTGTTGGGTAGCGGGAGGGGGAATGAGCAGTTCTTC. It encodes CASSETTLLGSGRGNEQFF.

As DNA, the CDR3 is TGTGCCAGTAGACCTACTAGCGGAGCTCACGAGACCCAGTACTTC. Its protein is CASRPTSGAHETQYF. The chain has TRBV19 and TRBJ2-5; 8 nucleotides match TRBD2. Looked up from germline, CDR1 is LNHDA and CDR2 is SQIVND (reference sequence). This CDR3 comprises 15 residues. Germline trimming cut 6 bases from V and 5 bases from J; bases unmatched to any gene: 11.

The chain is built from TRBV2 and TRBJ1-4; tentative D call: TRBD1 (5 bases). CDR3 length: 16 residues. Trimming cost V 4 bases and J 4 bases, with 16 bases left between them. Germline CDR1 is SNHLY and CDR2 is FYNNEI. This CDR3 is CASSVGGGAYNEKLFF. The CDR3 bases are TGTGCCAGCAGTGTGGGAGGAGGGGCATATAATGAAAAACTGTTTTTT.

The genes are TRBV30 and TRBJ2-3, with 7 bases identical to TRBD2. Germline CDR1 and CDR2: GTSNPN and SVGIG (reference sequence). This CDR3 has 17 residues. V shed 2 bases, J shed 2 bases, and the junction held 13 bases outside the gene matches. This CDR3 is CAWSRGGSGPVTDTQYF. The CDR3 DNA follows: TGTGCCTGGAGTCGGGGCGGGAGTGGTCCGGTCACAGATACGCAGTATTTT.

The chain employs TRBV7-9 and TRBJ2-5; possibly TRBD1 for D (5 bases). Trimming stripped 1 base from V and 7 bases from J, with 10 bases between. Germline CDR1 and CDR2: SEHNR and FQNEAQ (reference sequence). The CDR3 sequence is 13 residues long. CDR3 nucleotides: TGTGCCAGCAGCTTAGTGCCCCAGGGGACCCAGTACTTC. Protein: CASSLVPQGTQYF.

The chain joins TRBV30 to TRBJ1-5, with 7 nucleotides matching TRBD1. V lost 1 base and J lost 4; bases outside the gene matches: 7. This CDR3 has 15 residues. The germline gives CDR1 GTSNPN, CDR2 SVGIG (reference sequence). The CDR3 nucleotides are TGTGCCTGGAGTGCTCCCTCAGGGGGAAATCAGCCCCAGCATTTT. Amino acid sequence: CAWSAPSGGNQPQHF.

V usage is TRBV19 and J usage is TRBJ2-7, with a possible D match to TRBD2 (6 bases). Germline-derived CDR1 and CDR2 are LNHDA and SQIVND (reference sequence). Trimming removed 3 bases from V and 2 bases from J, with 8 bases in between. This CDR3 comprises 13 residues. In DNA, the CDR3 is TGTGCCAGTAGTATCGGGACTCCCTACGAGCAGTACTTC. As protein: CASSIGTPYEQYF. Variable domain in full (rest from reference TRBV19 and TRBJ2-7): DGGITQSPKYLFRKEGQNVTLSCEQNLNHDAMYWYRQDPGQGLRLIYYSQIVNDFQKGDIAEGYSVSREKKESFPLTVTSAQKNPTAFYLCASSIGTPYEQYFGPGTRLTVT.

The chain is built from TRBV19 and TRBJ2-4, with 7 positions matching TRBD2. The J segment lost 5 bases and the V segment lost 5 bases, leaving 9 bases of the junction unmatched. CDR3 length equals 15 residues. CDR1 is LNHDA and CDR2 is SQIVND in the germline V gene (reference sequence). The CDR3 is CASSGAGVGENIQYF. In DNA, the CDR3 is TGTGCCAGTAGTGGGGCGGGAGTAGGTGAAAACATTCAGTACTTC. Full variable domain (remainder filled in from reference TRBV19 and TRBJ2-4): DGGITQSPKYLFRKEGQNVTLSCEQNLNHDAMYWYRQDPGQGLRLIYYSQIVNDFQKGDIAEGYSVSREKKESFPLTVTSAQKNPTAFYLCASSGAGVGENIQYFGAGTRLSVL.

V is TRBV19 and J is TRBJ1-6; tentative D call: TRBD1 (5 bases). Germline V gene sequence: CDR1 LNHDA, CDR2 SQIVND (reference sequence). The CDR3 is 16 residues long. V was clipped by 0 bases and J by 2 bases, with 8 bases between them. CDR3 coding DNA: TGTGCCAGTAGTATAGATTCAGGGACCTATAATTCACCCCTCCACTTT. Protein: CASSIDSGTYNSPLHF.

The rearrangement links TRBV5-1 to TRBJ1-1; TRBD1 matches 9 bases. The ends lost 1 base at V and 0 bases at J; junction bases unmatched: 4. Germline CDR1 reads SGHRS; CDR2 reads YFSETQ. CDR3 size: 16 residues. The CDR3 here is CASSLRGTGMNTEAFF. The CDR3 nucleotides read TGCGCCAGCAGCTTGAGAGGGACAGGGATGAACACTGAAGCTTTCTTT.

This clone was observed a few times. The chain uses TRBV27 and TRBJ2-1; D is possibly TRBD2 (6 bases). This CDR3 is built from 15 residues. Germline V gives CDR1 MNHEY, CDR2 SMNVEV (reference sequence). Trimming took 5 bases from V and 4 from J, leaving 15 bases between them. The CDR3 sequence: CASSLAPNAYNEQFF. The CDR3 DNA reads as TGTGCCAGCAGTCTAGCGCCCAACGCTTACAATGAGCAGTTCTTC.

This clone was observed a few times. The V and J genes are TRBV14 and TRBJ2-1; 11 bases match TRBD2. From germline, CDR1 is SGHDN and CDR2 FVKESK. The junction had 10 bases not matched to a gene; V was cut back by 4 bases and J by 5 bases. The CDR3 extends over 17 amino acids. CDR3 DNA sequence: TGTGCCAGCAGCCTCTCTTTGCTAGCGGGAGGTAACAATGAGCAGTTCTTC. This codes for CASSLSLLAGGNNEQFF.

J is TRBJ2-7 and V is TRBV5-5; 9 nucleotides match TRBD1. This CDR3 is built from 15 residues. Unmatched junction bases numbered 5, after V lost 4 bases and J lost 0 bases. From germline, CDR1 is SGHKS and CDR2 YYEKEE (reference sequence). The CDR3 DNA reads as TGTGCCAGCAGCCCCGACAGGGGGAGCTCCTACGAGCAGTACTTC. It translates to CASSPDRGSSYEQYF.

The V and J genes are TRBV28 and TRBJ2-3; 10 positions match TRBD2. The CDR3 consists of 14 residues. Germline loops: CDR1 MDHEN, CDR2 SYDVKM. The ends lost 6 bases at V and 6 bases at J; junction bases unmatched: 6. CDR3 amino acids: CASSRTSGTDTQYF. In nucleotides, the CDR3 is TGTGCCAGCAGCCGTACTAGCGGGACGGATACGCAGTATTTT.

This rearrangement joins TRBV2 to TRBJ2-2; 10 bases align to TRBD2. There are 16 residues in the CDR3. CDR1 is SNHLY and CDR2 is FYNNEI in the germline V gene. V shed 6 bases and J 6 bases; nucleotides not matched to a gene: 10. This chain's CDR3 is CASRLLAGGAAGELFF. CDR3 coding DNA: TGTGCCAGCAGACTCTTAGCGGGGGGAGCCGCCGGGGAGCTGTTTTTT. Combining the CDR3 with reference TRBV2 and TRBJ2-2 gives the whole variable domain EPEVTQTPSHQVTQMGQEVILRCVPISNHLYFYWYRQILGQKVEFLVSFYNNEISEKSEIFDDQFSVERPDGSNFTLKIRSTKLEDSAMYFCASRLLAGGAAGELFFGEGSRLTVL.

V is TRBV11-2 and J is TRBJ2-7; TRBD2 matches 13 bases. This CDR3 comprises 17 residues. J lost 1 base, V lost 6 bases, and 9 bases had no gene match. CDR1 and CDR2 (germline): SGHAT, FQNNGV. CDR3 amino acids: CASRRPGLAGPSYEQYF. The CDR3 coding sequence is TGTGCCAGCAGACGACCGGGACTAGCGGGACCATCCTACGAGCAGTACTTC.

In its sample, this clone was seen a few times. Here the CDR3 reads CASSLGLGGLPFF. The CDR3 coding sequence is TGTGCCAGCAGCCTTGGACTAGGAGGTTTGCCGTTCTTC. The chain recombines TRBV7-3 with TRBJ2-1, with 7 bases aligning to TRBD2. The V segment lost 5 bases and the J segment 15 bases; nucleotides outside the gene matches: 13. The CDR3 has 13 residues. CDR1 and CDR2 (germline): SGHTA, FQGTGA.

This clone was seen just once. The V call is TRBV5-4, the J call TRBJ2-1; 10 positions agree with TRBD2. V gave up 3 bases and J gave up 2 bases; unmatched junction bases: 5. Per germline, CDR1 SGHNT and CDR2 YYREEE (reference sequence). The CDR3 sequence is 16 residues long. The CDR3: CASSSLAGVTYNEQFF. In DNA, the CDR3 is TGTGCCAGCAGCTCTCTAGCGGGGGTTACCTACAATGAGCAGTTCTTC.

The chain is built from TRBV27 and TRBJ2-1, with 7 positions matching TRBD1. V was pared by 4 bases and J by 2 bases, with 5 bases of the junction left unmatched. CDR1 MNHEY and CDR2 SMNVEV come from the germline V gene (reference sequence). The CDR3 is made up of 15 amino acids. This chain's CDR3 is CASSSGQAPYNEQFF. DNA for the CDR3: TGTGCCAGCAGTTCAGGACAGGCCCCCTACAATGAGCAGTTCTTC.

The CDR3: CASSLGGRADTQYF. The CDR3 coding sequence is TGCGCCAGCAGCTTGGGCGGGAGGGCTGATACGCAGTATTTT. This sequence joins TRBV5-1 and TRBJ2-3, with 9 bases lining up with TRBD2. Germline values: CDR1 SGHRS, CDR2 YFSETQ. V lost 0 bases, J lost 6 bases, and 2 bases stayed unmatched. The CDR3 length is 14 residues.

The rearrangement links TRBV21-1 to TRBJ1-5; TRBD1 is taken as the D call from the table, unchecked against the DNA. TRBV21-1 is shown as a pseudogene. The CDR3 contains 17 residues. The CDR3 DNA is TGTGCCAGCAGCATGGGCAGGGGGTTAGGTGGTAATCAGCCCCAGCATTTT. It yields the protein CASSMGRGLGGNQPQHF.

The chain joins TRBV18 to TRBJ2-1; no clear D gene. CDR1 is KGHSH and CDR2 is LQKENI in the germline V gene. V lost 3 bases, J lost 0 bases, and 9 bases lay in between. CDR3 length equals 15 residues. The DNA of the CDR3 is TGTGCCAGCTCACCCAGCGTTAGCTCCTACAATGAGCAGTTCTTC. It yields the protein CASSPSVSSYNEQFF.

The chain joins TRBV28 to TRBJ2-7; 10 bases align to TRBD2. This CDR3 spans 15 amino acids. CDR1 is MDHEN and CDR2 is SYDVKM in the germline V gene. Trimming removed 5 bases from V and 3 bases from J; junction bases left unmatched: 7. The CDR3 region is CASSQPGLASYEQYF. CDR3 sequence (DNA): TGTGCCAGCAGTCAGCCGGGACTAGCGAGCTACGAGCAGTACTTC.

The V and J genes are TRBV11-1 and TRBJ2-3, with TRBD1 matching 7 bases. The CDR3 has 13 residues. The junction had 3 bases not matched to a gene; V was cut back by 6 bases and J by 3 bases. In germline, CDR1 is SGHAT, CDR2 FQDESV (reference sequence). The DNA of the CDR3 is TGTGCCAGCAGACAGGGGAAGACAGATACGCAGTATTTT. The encoded protein is CASRQGKTDTQYF.